This T cell receptor (beta chain) was sequenced for a study of blood T cell repertoires in COVID-19. Across the whole study: The analysed material was cDNA or gDNA that came from T cells, B-cell-depleted T cells, or PBMCs.

TCRdb's table, derived via immunoSEQ multiplex PCR, lists solely in-frame clones and lacks some. Among under 400,000 clones listed, around 88% were seen once. This clone was observed a few times. The germline gene is not matched at one end of the junction; a read error may be the cause. The CDR3 is 13 amino acids. Germline lookup yields CDR1 SSHAT and CDR2 FNYEAQ (reference sequence). The material sequenced was peripheral blood. This sequence joins TRBV7-7 and TRBJ2-5, with TRBD1 matching 10 bases. The receptor comes from a woman aged 25-40 years with COVID-19, enrolled during active disease. CDR3 coding DNA: TGTGCTAGCATCGGGACAGGGGAAGAGACCCAGTACTTC. Amino acids: CASIGTGEETQYF.